Shown below are 13 T cell receptor beta chains from a single sample sequenced in a study of T cells in Graves' hyperthyroidism and ophthalmopathy. TCR beta CDR3 regions were amplified from RNA transcripts. TCR CDR3 regions were first amplified by RT-PCR with HTBI primers. TCRdb redid the calling of the multiplex PCR reads with MiXCR, one entry per CDR3 protein. The data contain about 770,000 distinct CDR3 sequences, 18% of them singletons. The sequenced sample was blood. These receptors originate from a woman in her fifties or sixties with Graves' hyperthyroidism that later progressed to Graves' ophthalmopathy.

The chain employs TRBV7-2 and TRBJ1-5; 8 bases align to TRBD1. CDR3 size: 16 residues. With V trimmed by 6 bases and J by 1 base, 8 bases remained unmatched. Per germline, CDR1 SGHTA and CDR2 FQGNSA. CDR3: CASRYGQGLSNQPQHF. The DNA for the CDR3 is TGTGCCAGCAGATACGGACAGGGTTTGAGCAATCAGCCCCAGCATTTT.

This chain connects TRBV10-3 to TRBJ2-5, with D maybe TRBD1 (5 bases). The length of the CDR3 is 13 residues. The V end was cut by 6 bases, the J end by 5 bases, with 13 bases between. Germline V gene data show CDR1 as ENHRY and CDR2 as SYGVKD. The CDR3 DNA follows: TGTGCCATCAGCGGAACAGGTCGGGAGACCCAGTACTTC. As protein: CAISGTGRETQYF.

This clonotype appeared many times. The rearrangement links TRBV7-9 to TRBJ2-3, with 9 bases matching TRBD1. The CDR3 is 15 amino acids. From germline, CDR1 is SEHNR and CDR2 FQNEAQ (reference sequence). V lost 5 bases and J lost 5; bases outside the gene matches: 8. The DNA for the CDR3 is TGTGCCAGCAGCGGAGGGACAGGGTTAGAAGATACGCAGTATTTT. It codes for CASSGGTGLEDTQYF.

This clonotype was detected only a few times. The rearrangement joins TRBV29-1 to TRBJ1-5; no clear D gene. Trimming removed 2 bases from V and 7 bases from J, with 9 bases in between. The CDR3 contains 12 residues. CDR1 and CDR2 (germline): SQVTM, ANQGSEA. The CDR3 here is CSVEIGGQPQHF. CDR3 coding DNA: TGCAGCGTTGAAATAGGAGGCCAGCCCCAGCATTTT.

The chain uses TRBV2 and TRBJ2-3; tentatively, D is TRBD1 (5 bases). The CDR3 length is 15 residues. Per germline, CDR1 SNHLY and CDR2 FYNNEI. The V end was cut by 2 bases, the J end by 4 bases, with 13 bases between. The CDR3 region has the DNA TGTGCCAGCAGTGAAACCTCTGGGGCCCCAGATACGCAGTATTTT. Protein: CASSETSGAPDTQYF. The full variable domain, in which reference TRBV2 and TRBJ2-3 provide the parts outside the CDR3, is EPEVTQTPSHQVTQMGQEVILRCVPISNHLYFYWYRQILGQKVEFLVSFYNNEISEKSEIFDDQFSVERPDGSNFTLKIRSTKLEDSAMYFCASSETSGAPDTQYFGPGTRLTVL.

The chain uses TRBV2 and TRBJ1-6; D is unclear. The CDR3 loop spans 15 amino acids. Trimming cost V 6 bases and J 7 bases, with 16 bases left between them. Germline assignment: CDR1 SNHLY and CDR2 FYNNEI. CDR3 coding DNA: TGTGCCAGCAGCCAATCGGACGTAAACAATTCACCCCTCCACTTT. Its translation is CASSQSDVNNSPLHF.

This clonotype has a handful of counts. The chain uses TRBV5-1 and TRBJ2-7, with D perhaps TRBD2 (5 bases). Germline V gene lookup returns CDR1 SGHRS and CDR2 YFSETQ. V was pared by 1 base and J by 5 bases, with 10 bases between. This CDR3 has 13 amino acids. The CDR3 reads CASSLIGDHEQYF. For the CDR3, the DNA is TGCGCCAGCAGCTTGATCGGGGATCACGAGCAGTACTTC.

The table lists this clonotype with a count of one. The CDR3 protein is CASSYSGGDYLGEQYF. The CDR3 nucleotides read TGTGCCAGCAGTTACTCTGGCGGGGACTATCTGGGCGAGCAGTACTTC. This chain uses TRBV6-5 with TRBJ2-7, with TRBD2 identical over 7 bases. There are 16 residues in the CDR3. The ends lost 0 bases at V and 6 bases at J; junction bases unmatched: 11. The germline CDR1 and CDR2 sequences are MNHEY and SVGAGI.

The table lists this clonotype with many counts. The rearrangement joins TRBV13 to TRBJ2-1; tentative D call: TRBD2 (6 bases). This CDR3 is 16 amino acids long. CDR1 is PRHDT and CDR2 is FYEKMQ in the germline V gene (reference sequence). Trimming stripped 5 bases from V and 0 bases from J, with 14 bases between. The CDR3 DNA reads as TGTGCCAGCAGCGCCACGGGACTTCGCTCCTACAATGAGCAGTTCTTC. Translation: CASSATGLRSYNEQFF.

The genes are TRBV19 and TRBJ2-3; 7 nucleotides agree with TRBD2. CDR3 length: 14 residues. V lost 5 bases, J lost 2 bases, and 4 bases stayed unmatched. CDR1 and CDR2 (germline): LNHDA, SQIVND (reference sequence). CDR3 sequence reads: CASSERGTTDTQYF. Written as DNA, the CDR3 is TGTGCCAGTAGTGAGCGGGGCACCACAGATACGCAGTATTTT.

This clonotype was seen repeatedly, ten times or more. The V gene is TRBV3-1, the J gene TRBJ2-7; D is ambiguous. Germline V CDR1 and CDR2: LGHDT, YNNKEL (reference sequence). V lost 4 bases and J 0 bases, leaving 4 bases between the germline ends. This CDR3 region has 12 residues. The CDR3: CASSLISYEQYF. CDR3 in DNA: TGTGCCAGCAGCCTGATCTCCTACGAGCAGTACTTC.

The chain carries TRBV10-3 and TRBJ1-2; 8 positions match TRBD1. The CDR3 consists of 14 residues. Trimming removed 3 bases from V and 8 bases from J; junction bases left unmatched: 8. CDR1 is ENHRY, CDR2 SYGVKD, per germline. CDR3 nucleotide sequence: TGTGCCATCAGTGAAATCAGGACAGGGAACGGCTACACCTTC. Encoded protein: CAISEIRTGNGYTF.

In this sample, this clonotype turned up a few times. J is TRBJ2-7 and V is TRBV6-1; no reliable D call. Germline V gene sequence: CDR1 MNHNS, CDR2 SASEGT. The CDR3 is 12 amino acids. V was trimmed by 6 bases and J by 6 bases, leaving 12 bases between them. The CDR3 sequence is CASSSGSCEQYF. The DNA for the CDR3 is TGTGCCAGCAGCTCCGGTAGCTGCGAGCAGTACTTC.